This T cell receptor (beta chain) stems from a study of blood T cell repertoires in COVID-19. Profiled with immunoSEQ multiplex PCR; TCRdb holds only in-frame clones, not every one. The sample gives about 300,000 clones, about 90% of which show up once; around 6.6% is in the top ten. This clone was counted only a few times. Input material: peripheral blood. The clonotype was recovered from a man between 18 and 29 years old who had recovered from COVID-19.

CDR3 sequence: CASIAGANTGELFF. The CDR3 coding sequence is TGTGCCAGCATTGCAGGGGCGAACACCGGGGAGCTGTTTTTT. V gene TRBV6-5 combines with J gene TRBJ2-2; tentative D call: TRBD1 (6 bases). CDR3 size: 14 residues. V dropped 7 bases and J dropped 0 bases, with 9 bases sitting between them. Germline V gene data show CDR1 as MNHEY and CDR2 as SVGAGI.